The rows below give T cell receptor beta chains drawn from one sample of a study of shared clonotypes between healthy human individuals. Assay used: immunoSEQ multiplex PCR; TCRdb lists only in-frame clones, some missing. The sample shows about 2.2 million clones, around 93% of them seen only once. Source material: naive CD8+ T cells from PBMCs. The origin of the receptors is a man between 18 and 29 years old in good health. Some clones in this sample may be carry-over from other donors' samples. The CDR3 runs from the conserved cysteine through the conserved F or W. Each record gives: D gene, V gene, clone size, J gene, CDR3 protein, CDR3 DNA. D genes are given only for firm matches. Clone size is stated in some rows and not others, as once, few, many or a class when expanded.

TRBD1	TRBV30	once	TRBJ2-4	CAWSVQGQGANIQYF	TGTGCCTGGAGTGTACAGGGACAGGGCGCAAACATTCAGTACTTC
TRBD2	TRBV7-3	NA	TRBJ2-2	CASSSTLASGIESTGELFF	TGTGCCAGCAGCTCCACATTGGCTAGCGGGATCGAGAGCACCGGGGAGCTGTTTTTT
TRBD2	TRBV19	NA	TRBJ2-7	CASTPHPRTSGAYEQYF	TGTGCCAGTACCCCTCACCCTCGGACTAGCGGGGCTTACGAGCAGTACTTC
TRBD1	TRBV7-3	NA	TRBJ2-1	CASSSRTGPYNEQFF	TGTGCCAGCAGCTCCAGGACAGGGCCCTACAATGAGCAGTTCTTC
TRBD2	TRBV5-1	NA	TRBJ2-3	CASSLTSGRARIPDTQYF	TGCGCCAGCAGCTTGACTAGCGGGAGGGCCAGGATCCCAGATACGCAGTATTTT
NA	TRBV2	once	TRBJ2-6	CASHGRISGANVLTF	TGTGCCAGCCACGGGCGTATCTCTGGGGCCAACGTCCTGACTTTC
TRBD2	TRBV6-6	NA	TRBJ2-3	CASSTGTSEADTQYF	TGTGCCAGCAGTACCGGGACTAGCGAGGCAGATACGCAGTATTTT
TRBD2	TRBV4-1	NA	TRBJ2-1	CASSETTSGALREQFF	TGCGCCAGCAGCGAGACGACTAGCGGGGCCTTAAGGGAGCAGTTCTTC
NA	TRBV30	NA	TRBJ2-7	CAWSEGFQGPLYEQYF	TGTGCCTGGAGTGAAGGCTTTCAGGGTCCCCTCTACGAGCAGTACTTC
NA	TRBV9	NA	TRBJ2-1	CASSVDSVGWNEQFF	TGTGCCAGCAGCGTGGACAGCGTCGGATGGAATGAGCAGTTCTTC
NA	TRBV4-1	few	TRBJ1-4	CASSQDSGAWDEKLFF	TGCGCCAGCAGCCAAGATTCGGGAGCCTGGGATGAAAAACTGTTTTTT
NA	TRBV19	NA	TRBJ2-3	CASSIGGRLRDTQYF	TGTGCCAGTAGTATAGGGGGGCGACTGAGGGATACGCAGTATTTT
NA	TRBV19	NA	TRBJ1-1	CASSNSWGTEAFF	TGTGCCAGTAGTAACAGTTGGGGCACTGAAGCTTTCTTT
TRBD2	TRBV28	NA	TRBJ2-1	CASSLGGTGGGEQFF	TGTGCCAGCAGTTTAGGAGGCACGGGAGGGGGTGAGCAGTTCTTC
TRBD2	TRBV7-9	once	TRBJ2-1	CASRPLAGLRNEQFF	TGTGCCAGCAGACCTCTAGCGGGCCTTCGGAATGAGCAGTTCTTC
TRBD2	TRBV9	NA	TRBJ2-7	CASSLSLAGAPTGEQYF	TGTGCCAGCAGCCTTAGTTTAGCGGGGGCACCTACGGGTGAGCAGTACTTC
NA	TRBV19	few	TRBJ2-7	CASSAGRYEQYF	TGTGCCAGTAGCGCAGGGAGGTACGAGCAGTACTTC
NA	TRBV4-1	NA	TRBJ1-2	CASSQPISGNYGYTF	TGCGCCAGCAGCCAACCAATAAGCGGTAACTATGGCTACACCTTC
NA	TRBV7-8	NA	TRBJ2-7	CASSFSGTHTYEQYF	TGTGCCAGCAGCTTCTCCGGGACACACACCTACGAGCAGTACTTC
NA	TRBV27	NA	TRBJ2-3	CASSFGGSADTQYF	TGTGCCAGCAGTTTTGGCGGGTCGGCAGATACGCAGTATTTT
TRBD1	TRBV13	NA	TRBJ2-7	CASSGSGTGIYEQYF	TGTGCCAGCAGCGGATCTGGGACAGGGATTTACGAGCAGTACTTC
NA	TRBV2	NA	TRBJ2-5	CASTTVRPDRPLYQETQYF	TGTGCCAGCACTACTGTTAGACCGGACAGACCTCTTTACCAAGAGACCCAGTACTTC
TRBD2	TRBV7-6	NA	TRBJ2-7	CASSLSGGSSYEQYF	TGTGCCAGCAGCCTTAGCGGGGGCAGCTCCTACGAGCAGTACTTC
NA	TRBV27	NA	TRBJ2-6	CASSLTVSGANVLTF	TGTGCCAGCAGTTTGACAGTCTCTGGGGCCAACGTCCTGACTTTC
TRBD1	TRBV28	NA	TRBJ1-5	CASSLPWTGATNQPQHF	TGTGCCAGCAGTTTACCCTGGACAGGGGCCACCAATCAGCCCCAGCATTTT
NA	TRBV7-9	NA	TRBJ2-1	CASSSSRPSYNEQFF	TGTGCCAGCAGCTCCTCTCGCCCTTCCTACAATGAGCAGTTCTTC
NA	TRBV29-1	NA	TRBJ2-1	CSVEIRRDLPRRQFF	TGCAGCGTTGAAATCCGGCGGGACCTCCCCCGCCGGCAGTTCTTC
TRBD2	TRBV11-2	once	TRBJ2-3	CASRTGTSGTDTQYF	TGTGCCAGCAGAACCGGGACTAGCGGCACAGATACGCAGTATTTT
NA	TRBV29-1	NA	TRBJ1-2	CSVLNGAKNGYTF	TGCAGCGTCCTGAACGGGGCAAAAAATGGCTACACCTTC
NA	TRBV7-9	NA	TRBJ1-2	CASSLGLGPEDGYTF	TGTGCCAGCAGCTTAGGGTTGGGCCCCGAGGATGGCTACACCTTC
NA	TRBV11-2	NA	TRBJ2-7	CASSPPGVGIHEQYF	TGTGCCAGCAGCCCCCCGGGGGTAGGTATCCACGAGCAGTACTTC
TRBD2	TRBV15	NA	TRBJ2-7	CATSISAGVSEQYF	TGTGCCACCAGCATTTCAGCGGGAGTTTCCGAGCAGTACTTC
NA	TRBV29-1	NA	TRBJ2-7	CSATRPLGYEQYF	TGCAGCGCCACCCGCCCATTGGGATACGAGCAGTACTTC
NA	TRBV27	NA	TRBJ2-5	CASSFIDQETQYF	TGTGCCAGCAGTTTTATCGACCAAGAGACCCAGTACTTC
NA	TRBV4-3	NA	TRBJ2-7	CASSQGQSSSYEQYF	TGCGCCAGCAGCCAAGGGCAGTCCAGCTCCTACGAGCAGTACTTC
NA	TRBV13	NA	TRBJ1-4	CASSPGRDLKLFF	TGTGCCAGCAGCCCGGGACGAGATTTAAAACTGTTTTTT
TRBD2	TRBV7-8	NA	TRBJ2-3	CASSEGTKEYF	TGTGCCAGCAGCGAGGGGACTAAAGAGTATTTT
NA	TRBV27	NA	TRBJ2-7	CASKRSWTDPYEQYF	TGTGCCAGCAAAAGGAGTTGGACGGACCCCTACGAGCAGTACTTC
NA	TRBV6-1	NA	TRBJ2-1	CASRNKGGPEQFF	TGTGCCAGCAGAAACAAGGGGGGACCAGAGCAGTTCTTC
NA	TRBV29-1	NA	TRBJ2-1	CSVEGFTYNEQFF	TGCAGCGTTGAGGGGTTTACCTACAATGAGCAGTTCTTC
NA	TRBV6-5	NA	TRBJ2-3	CASSRTAYSTDTQYF	TGTGCCAGCAGTAGGACCGCCTATAGCACAGATACGCAGTATTTT
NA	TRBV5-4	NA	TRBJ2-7	CASSTGTGSYEQYF	TGTGCCAGCAGCACCGGGACCGGATCCTACGAGCAGTACTTC
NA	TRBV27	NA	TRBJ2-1	CASSYNSGKNNEQFF	TGTGCCAGCAGTTATAACTCCGGGAAAAACAATGAGCAGTTCTTC
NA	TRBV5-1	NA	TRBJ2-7	CASSLVAGYEQYF	TGCGCCAGCAGCTTGGTGGCCGGCTACGAGCAGTACTTC
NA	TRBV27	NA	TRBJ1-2	CASSADSNGYTF	TGTGCCAGCAGTGCGGACAGCAACGGCTACACCTTC
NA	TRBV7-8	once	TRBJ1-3	CASSATGSSGNTIYF	TGTGCCAGCAGCGCCACAGGTAGCTCTGGAAACACCATATATTTT
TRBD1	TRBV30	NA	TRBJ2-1	CAWDRDNEQFF	TGTGCCTGGGACAGGGACAATGAGCAGTTCTTC
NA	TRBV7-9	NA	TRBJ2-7	CASMGGYEQYF	TGTGCCAGCATGGGGGGCTACGAGCAGTACTTC
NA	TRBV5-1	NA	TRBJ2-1	CASSLGEGPNNEQFF	TGCGCCAGCAGCTTGGGGGAAGGCCCGAACAATGAGCAGTTCTTC
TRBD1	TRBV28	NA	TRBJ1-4	CASRHTGATTNEKLFF	TGTGCCAGCAGACACACAGGGGCTACAACTAATGAAAAACTGTTTTTT
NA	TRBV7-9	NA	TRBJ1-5	CASSLGPGGNQPQHF	TGTGCCAGCAGCTTAGGACCCGGGGGTAATCAGCCCCAGCATTTT
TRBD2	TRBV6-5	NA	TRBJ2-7	CASSPGGREQYF	TGTGCCAGCAGCCCGGGGGGGCGGGAGCAGTACTTC
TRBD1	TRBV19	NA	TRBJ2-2	CASSNRGRDTGELFF	TGTGCCAGTAGTAACAGGGGGCGCGACACCGGGGAGCTGTTTTTT
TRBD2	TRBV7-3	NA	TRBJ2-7	CASRSLAETYEQYF	TGTGCCAGCAGGTCCCTAGCGGAAACATACGAGCAGTACTTC
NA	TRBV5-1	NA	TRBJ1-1	CASSVGRGDDTEAFF	TGCGCCAGCAGCGTAGGCCGGGGGGATGATACTGAAGCTTTCTTT
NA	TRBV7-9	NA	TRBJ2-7	CASSPPQGPYEQYF	TGTGCCAGCAGCCCCCCCCAGGGTCCCTACGAGCAGTACTTC
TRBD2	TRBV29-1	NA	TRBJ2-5	CSVELAREGFRETQYF	TGCAGCGTTGAACTGGCGCGGGAGGGATTTCGAGAGACCCAGTACTTC
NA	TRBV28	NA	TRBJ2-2	CASSFIGTTTGELFF	TGTGCCAGCAGTTTTATCGGAACAACCACCGGGGAGCTGTTTTTT
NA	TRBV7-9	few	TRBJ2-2	CASLRGELFF	TGTGCCAGCTTGCGCGGGGAGCTGTTTTTT